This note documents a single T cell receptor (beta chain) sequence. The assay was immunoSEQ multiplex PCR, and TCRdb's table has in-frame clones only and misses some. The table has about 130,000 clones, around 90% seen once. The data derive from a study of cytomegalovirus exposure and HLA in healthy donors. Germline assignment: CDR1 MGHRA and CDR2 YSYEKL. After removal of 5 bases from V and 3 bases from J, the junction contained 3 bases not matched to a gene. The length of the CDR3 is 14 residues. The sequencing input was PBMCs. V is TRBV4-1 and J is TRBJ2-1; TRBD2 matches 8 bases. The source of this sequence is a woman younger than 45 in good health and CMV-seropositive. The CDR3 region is CASSGGGNYNEQFF. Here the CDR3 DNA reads TGCGCCAGCAGCGGCGGGGGGAACTACAATGAGCAGTTCTTC.